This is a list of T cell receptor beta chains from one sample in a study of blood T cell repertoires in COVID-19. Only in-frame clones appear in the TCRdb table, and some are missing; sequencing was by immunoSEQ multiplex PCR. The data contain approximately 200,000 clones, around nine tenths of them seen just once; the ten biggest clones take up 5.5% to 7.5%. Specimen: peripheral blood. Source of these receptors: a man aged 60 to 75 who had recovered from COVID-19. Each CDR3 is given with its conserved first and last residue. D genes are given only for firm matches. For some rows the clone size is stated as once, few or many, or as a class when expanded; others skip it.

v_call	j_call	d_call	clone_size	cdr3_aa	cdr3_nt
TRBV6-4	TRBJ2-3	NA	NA	CASSDQGGADTQYF	TGTGCCAGCAGTGATCAAGGCGGGGCAGATACGCAGTATTTT
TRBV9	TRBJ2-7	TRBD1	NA	CASSAGQGAGYEQYF	TGTGCCAGCAGCGCGGGACAGGGGGCGGGGTACGAGCAGTACTTC
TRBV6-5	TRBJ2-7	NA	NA	CASSNGHLYEQYF	TGTGCCAGCAGTAACGGACACCTCTACGAGCAGTACTTC
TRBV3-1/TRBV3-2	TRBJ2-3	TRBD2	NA	CASSRPRPGLSTTDTQYF	TGTGCCAGCAGCCGACCCCGCCCGGGACTATCTACCACAGATACGCAGTATTTT
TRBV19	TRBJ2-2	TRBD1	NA	CASSSPGTGGTGELFF	TGTGCCAGTAGTAGCCCTGGGACAGGGGGGACCGGGGAGCTGTTTTTT
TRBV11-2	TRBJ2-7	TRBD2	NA	CASSNLGAGAGEQYF	TGTGCCAGCAGCAACTTAGGAGCGGGAGCAGGCGAGCAGTACTTC
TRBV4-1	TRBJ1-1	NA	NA	CASSQVGGMTVISGAFF	TGCGCCAGCAGCCAAGTAGGCGGCATGACAGTGATATCCGGGGCTTTCTTT
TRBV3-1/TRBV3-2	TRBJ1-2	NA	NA	CASSQRPEVNYGYTF	TGTGCCAGCAGCCAGAGACCAGAGGTTAACTATGGCTACACCTTC
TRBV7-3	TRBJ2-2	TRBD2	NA	CASSLGTRAGELFF	TGTGCCAGCAGCTTAGGGACTAGAGCCGGGGAGCTGTTTTTT
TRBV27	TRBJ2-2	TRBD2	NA	CASSSFLAGGPGTGELFF	TGTGCCAGCAGTTCCTTTCTAGCGGGAGGGCCGGGGACCGGGGAGCTGTTTTTT
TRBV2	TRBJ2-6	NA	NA	CASSGQISGANVLTF	TGTGCCAGCAGTGGACAGATCTCTGGGGCCAACGTCCTGACTTTC
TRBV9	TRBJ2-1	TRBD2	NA	CASSALAGGYNEQFF	TGTGCCAGCAGCGCACTAGCGGGGGGGTACAATGAGCAGTTCTTC
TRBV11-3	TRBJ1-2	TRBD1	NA	CASSSNPGTGERDYGYTF	TGTGCCAGCAGTTCTAATCCCGGGACAGGGGAACGCGACTATGGCTACACCTTC
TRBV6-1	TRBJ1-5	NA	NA	CASSDVGVGNQPQHF	TGTGCCAGCAGTGACGTAGGGGTTGGCAATCAGCCCCAGCATTTT
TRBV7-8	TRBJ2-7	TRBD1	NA	CASSFQDRADEQYF	TGTGCCAGCAGCTTCCAGGACAGGGCCGACGAGCAGTACTTC
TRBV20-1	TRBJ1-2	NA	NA	CSASSPGGGYTF	TGCAGTGCTAGTAGCCCAGGAGGTGGCTACACCTTC
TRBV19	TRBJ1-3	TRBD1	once	CASSTGDRIGNTIYF	TGTGCCAGTAGCACCGGGGACAGGATTGGAAACACCATATATTTT
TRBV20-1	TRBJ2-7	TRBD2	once	CSASSASGSNEQYF	TGCAGTGCTAGTTCGGCTAGCGGGAGTAATGAGCAGTACTTC
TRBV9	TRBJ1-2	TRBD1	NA	CASSQGGIGYGYTF	TGTGCCAGCAGTCAGGGGGGAATTGGGTATGGCTACACCTTC
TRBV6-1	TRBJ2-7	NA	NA	CASSEGPGMYEQYF	TGTGCCAGCAGTGAAGGGCCAGGGATGTACGAGCAGTACTTC
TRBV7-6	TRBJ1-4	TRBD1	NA	CASSQGQGGREKLFF	TGTGCCAGCAGCCAGGGACAGGGAGGACGAGAAAAACTGTTTTTT
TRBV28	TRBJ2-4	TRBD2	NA	CASSSLAGGLKNIQYF	TGTGCCAGCAGTTCCCTAGCGGGGGGACTAAAAAACATTCAGTACTTC
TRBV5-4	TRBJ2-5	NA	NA	CASSYRGMETQYF	TGTGCCAGCAGCTACCGAGGGATGGAGACCCAGTACTTC
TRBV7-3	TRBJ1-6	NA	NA	CASRMGGLNSPLHF	TGTGCCAGCAGGATGGGGGGGCTTAATTCACCCCTCCACTTT
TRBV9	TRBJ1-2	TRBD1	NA	CASSLRDRGSYGYTF	TGTGCCAGCAGCCTTCGGGACAGGGGTTCCTATGGCTACACCTTC
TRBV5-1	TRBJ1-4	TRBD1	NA	CASSLKPGQGSYGEKLFF	TGCGCCAGCAGCTTGAAACCGGGACAGGGATCATATGGTGAAAAACTGTTTTTT
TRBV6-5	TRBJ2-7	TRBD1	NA	CASSSTGTGYEQYF	TGTGCCAGCAGTTCTACCGGGACAGGTTACGAGCAGTACTTC
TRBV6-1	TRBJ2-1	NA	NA	CASSEWGPPYNEQFF	TGTGCCAGCAGTGAGTGGGGGCCCCCGTACAATGAGCAGTTCTTC
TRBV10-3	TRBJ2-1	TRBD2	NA	CAILSAPPSGRARSYGEQFF	TGTGCCATCCTTTCCGCGCCCCCTAGCGGGAGGGCAAGGAGTTACGGTGAGCAGTTCTTC
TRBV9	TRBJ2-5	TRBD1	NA	CASSVGQGRLYF	TGTGCCAGCAGCGTCGGACAGGGCAGATTGTACTTC
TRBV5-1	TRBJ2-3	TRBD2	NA	CASSLVVAGGVDTQYF	TGCGCCAGCAGCTTGGTAGTAGCGGGAGGTGTAGATACGCAGTATTTT
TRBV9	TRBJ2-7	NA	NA	CASSVAAGDYEQYF	TGTGCCAGCAGCGTAGCGGCAGGCGACTACGAGCAGTACTTC
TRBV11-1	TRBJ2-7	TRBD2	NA	CASSLLSGGPYEQYF	TGTGCCAGCAGCTTACTAAGCGGGGGACCCTACGAGCAGTACTTC
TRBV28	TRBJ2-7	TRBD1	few	CASSGDSYEQYF	TGTGCCAGCAGTGGGGACAGCTACGAGCAGTACTTC
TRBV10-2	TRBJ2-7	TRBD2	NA	CASNLAGANEQYF	TGCGCCAGCAATTTAGCGGGAGCGAACGAGCAGTACTTC
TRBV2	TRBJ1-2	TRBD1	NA	CASIEGGTGRSYGYTF	TGTGCCAGCATAGAGGGAGGGACAGGTCGGAGCTATGGCTACACCTTC
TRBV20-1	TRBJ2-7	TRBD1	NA	CSARQGPEQYF	TGCAGTGCTCGACAGGGTCCCGAGCAGTACTTC
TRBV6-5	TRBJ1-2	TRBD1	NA	CASSYAGTGSYGYTF	TGTGCCAGCAGTTACGCCGGGACAGGCAGCTATGGCTACACCTTC
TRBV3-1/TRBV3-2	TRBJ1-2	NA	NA	CASSQDGDRGNLNYGYTF	TGTGCCAGCAGCCAAGACGGAGATCGAGGTAACCTGAACTATGGCTACACCTTC
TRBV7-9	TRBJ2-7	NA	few	CASSLGGPTTYEQYF	TGTGCCAGCAGCTTAGGGGGTCCGACTACCTACGAGCAGTACTTC